These T cell receptor beta chains were read from a single sample in a study of shared clonotypes between healthy human individuals. Clones were sequenced by immunoSEQ multiplex PCR, and TCRdb holds only the in-frame ones, with some missing. The table includes roughly 530,000 clones, almost 97% detected once. The sample was naive CD4+ T cells sorted from blood. Receptors were obtained from a woman in her 30s in good health. Each CDR3 is given with its conserved first and last residue. D genes are given only for firm matches. Clone size, where shown, is once, few, many, or a class for clones that have expanded.

J gene | D gene | V gene | clone size | CDR3 protein | CDR3 DNA
TRBJ2-7 | TRBD1 | TRBV19 | - | CASSSRTGVVDEQYF | TGTGCCAGTAGTAGCCGGACAGGGGTGGTCGACGAGCAGTACTTC
TRBJ2-2 | TRBD2 | TRBV7-6 | - | CASSLGPSGRANTGELFF | TGTGCCAGCAGCTTAGGGCCTAGCGGGAGGGCGAACACCGGGGAGCTGTTTTTT
TRBJ2-7 | - | TRBV27 | - | CASRSANSYEQYF | TGTGCCAGCAGGTCGGCGAACTCCTACGAGCAGTACTTC
TRBJ2-7 | TRBD1 | TRBV28 | - | CASSLSGGLYEQYF | TGTGCCAGCAGTTTATCAGGGGGTCTCTACGAGCAGTACTTC
TRBJ1-2 | - | TRBV20-1 | - | CSARRGYTF | TGCAGTGCTAGAAGGGGCTACACCTTC
TRBJ1-5 | - | TRBV4-2 | - | CASSQESGVDSNQPQHF | TGTGCCAGCAGCCAAGAAAGTGGTGTGGACAGCAATCAGCCCCAGCATTTT
TRBJ2-5 | - | TRBV2 | - | CASTGRGVKTQYF | TGTGCCAGCACCGGACGAGGAGTGAAGACCCAGTACTTC
TRBJ1-4 | TRBD1 | TRBV5-4 | - | CASSFDRAVDKLFF | TGTGCCAGCAGCTTTGACAGGGCGGTTGATAAACTGTTTTTT
TRBJ2-1 | TRBD2 | TRBV18 | - | CASSPRLAVGWGYNEQFF | TGTGCCAGCTCACCACGTCTAGCGGTCGGATGGGGCTACAATGAGCAGTTCTTC
TRBJ1-5 | - | TRBV30 | few | CAWSVRPGRVAQHF | TGTGCCTGGAGTGTACGGCCGGGACGAGTAGCCCAGCATTTT
TRBJ1-2 | - | TRBV28 | - | CASSRDGLGGYTF | TGTGCCAGCAGCCGGGACGGGCTGGGGGGCTACACCTTC
TRBJ1-1 | - | TRBV15 | - | CATSRDFENTEAFF | TGTGCCACCAGCAGAGATTTCGAGAACACTGAAGCTTTCTTT
TRBJ2-3 | - | TRBV9 | - | CASSDRPELDTQYF | TGTGCCAGCAGCGACAGGCCGGAGCTAGATACGCAGTATTTT
TRBJ2-6 | - | TRBV7-2 | - | CASSSTGSGANVLTF | TGTGCCAGCAGCTCAACAGGGTCTGGGGCCAACGTCCTGACTTTC
TRBJ2-1 | TRBD2 | TRBV27 | - | CASSPLAGGPYNEQFF | TGTGCCAGCAGCCCCTTAGCGGGAGGGCCTTACAATGAGCAGTTCTTC
TRBJ2-7 | - | TRBV27 | - | CASSLFSAEPYRQYF | TGTGCCAGCAGTTTATTCAGTGCGGAGCCTTACCGGCAGTACTTC
TRBJ1-4 | TRBD1 | TRBV7-9 | few | CASRGTGEREKLFF | TGTGCCAGCAGAGGGACAGGGGAGAGGGAAAAACTGTTTTTT
TRBJ2-7 | - | TRBV29-1 | - | CSVRRDGYYEQYF | TGCAGCGTGAGGCGGGATGGGTACTACGAGCAGTACTTC
TRBJ2-7 | - | TRBV6-1 | - | CASSEVPGGAYEQYF | TGTGCCAGCAGTGAAGTTCCAGGGGGGGCCTACGAGCAGTACTTC
TRBJ1-6 | - | TRBV27 | - | CASSFSRREGSPLHF | TGTGCCAGCAGTTTTTCCCGCAGGGAAGGGTCACCCCTCCACTTT
TRBJ1-2 | TRBD1 | TRBV7-9 | - | CASSSRGQGFYDYTF | TGTGCCAGCAGCTCGCGAGGACAGGGATTTTACGACTACACCTTC
TRBJ2-3 | - | TRBV5-1 | - | CASSLTAGTDTQYF | TGCGCCAGCAGCTTGACAGCGGGCACAGATACGCAGTATTTT
TRBJ2-3 | TRBD1 | TRBV29-1 | - | CSVERTGANTQYF | TGCAGCGTTGAACGGACAGGGGCCAATACGCAGTATTTT
TRBJ2-3 | - | TRBV10-3 | - | CAIGRGTEMDTQYF | TGTGCCATCGGTAGGGGGACTGAGATGGATACGCAGTATTTT
TRBJ2-6 | - | TRBV5-1 | - | CASSLISGANVLTF | TGCGCCAGCAGCTTAATCTCTGGGGCCAACGTCCTGACTTTC
TRBJ1-6 | - | TRBV9 | - | CASSVVEGPNSPLHF | TGTGCCAGCAGCGTAGTTGAGGGCCCAAATTCACCCCTCCACTTT
TRBJ1-2 | - | TRBV19 | - | CASSIEFWTPNYGYTF | TGTGCCAGTAGTATAGAATTCTGGACGCCTAACTATGGCTACACCTTC
TRBJ2-7 | TRBD2 | TRBV5-1 | - | CASSLREGYEQYF | TGCGCCAGCAGCTTGCGGGAGGGCTACGAGCAGTACTTC
TRBJ2-7 | TRBD1 | TRBV5-1 | - | CASSSPTGRYEQYF | TGCGCCAGCAGCTCCCCGACAGGGCGGTACGAGCAGTACTTC
TRBJ2-7 | TRBD2 | TRBV28 | - | CASRSPGAGSPYEQYF | TGTGCCAGCAGATCTCCGGGAGCGGGGTCCCCCTACGAGCAGTACTTC
TRBJ2-7 | - | TRBV28 | - | CASSPISGLSYEQYF | TGTGCCAGCAGCCCAATCTCAGGACTTTCCTACGAGCAGTACTTC
TRBJ2-1 | - | TRBV28 | - | CASSPRTSFLVNEQFF | TGTGCCAGCAGTCCACGAACTAGTTTCTTGGTTAATGAGCAGTTCTTC
TRBJ2-7 | TRBD2 | TRBV9 | - | CASSAGEGYEQYF | TGTGCCAGCAGCGCCGGGGAGGGCTACGAGCAGTACTTC
TRBJ1-1 | - | TRBV7-9 | - | CASTTTGLEAFF | TGTGCCAGCACCACCACGGGTCTTGAAGCTTTCTTT
TRBJ2-1 | - | TRBV28 | - | CASSWTDNEQFF | TGTGCCAGCAGTTGGACAGACAATGAGCAGTTCTTC
TRBJ2-3 | - | TRBV28 | - | CASSLPLTGADTQYF | TGTGCCAGCAGTTTACCCCTCACGGGGGCAGATACGCAGTATTTT
TRBJ2-7 | - | TRBV4-3 | - | CASRNSNEQYF | TGCGCCAGCAGGAACAGCAACGAGCAGTACTTC
TRBJ1-1 | TRBD1 | TRBV5-1 | - | CASSLGDRESLAFF | TGCGCCAGCAGCTTGGGAGACAGGGAATCTTTAGCTTTCTTT
TRBJ2-7 | - | TRBV6-5 | - | CASSGSVYEQYF | TGTGCCAGCAGTGGTTCCGTCTACGAGCAGTACTTC
TRBJ2-5 | - | TRBV12-2 | - | CASRLARAETQYF | TGTGCAAGTCGCTTAGCCAGGGCGGAGACCCAGTACTTC
TRBJ2-7 | - | TRBV18 | - | CASSPFGTSGEQYF | TGTGCCAGCTCACCATTCGGGACCTCGGGGGAGCAGTACTTC
TRBJ2-1 | - | TRBV5-1 | - | CASSTQTGDEQFF | TGCGCCAGCAGCACACAAACCGGGGATGAGCAGTTCTTC
TRBJ2-5 | - | TRBV7-2 | - | CASSLGVDSTYQETQYF | TGTGCCAGCAGCTTAGGGGTTGATAGCACGTACCAAGAGACCCAGTACTTC
TRBJ2-1 | - | TRBV5-5 | - | CASEGAYNEQFF | TGTGCCAGCGAGGGCGCTTACAATGAGCAGTTCTTC
TRBJ1-2 | - | TRBV15 | - | CATSRVGGYGYTF | TGTGCCACCAGCAGAGTGGGAGGTTATGGCTACACCTTC
TRBJ1-4 | - | TRBV19 | - | CASSRRDGGGNEKLFF | TGTGCCAGTAGCCGCCGGGACGGGGGCGGTAATGAAAAACTGTTTTTT
TRBJ2-7 | - | TRBV15 | - | CATTASPQGSYEQYF | TGTGCCACCACTGCGAGCCCTCAAGGCTCCTACGAGCAGTACTTC
TRBJ2-2 | - | TRBV4-1 | once | CASSHNVLANTGELFF | TGCGCCAGCAGCCATAACGTACTCGCGAACACCGGGGAGCTGTTTTTT
TRBJ2-7 | - | TRBV7-8 | - | CASSILALSSYEQYF | TGTGCCAGCAGTATACTAGCTCTCAGCTCCTACGAGCAGTACTTC
TRBJ2-7 | - | TRBV4-1 | - | CASSQFVSGSSYEQYF | TGCGCCAGCAGCCAGTTTGTATCTGGCAGCTCCTACGAGCAGTACTTC
TRBJ2-7 | - | TRBV28 | - | CASSLRPGHEQYF | TGTGCCAGCAGTTTACGACCAGGCCACGAGCAGTACTTC
TRBJ1-2 | - | TRBV11-2 | - | CASSLAERSLYGYTF | TGTGCCAGCAGCTTGGCAGAACGGAGCCTCTATGGCTACACCTTC
TRBJ1-1 | - | TRBV28 | - | CASSGPDGRGTEAFF | TGTGCCAGCAGCGGACCTGACGGGAGGGGGACTGAAGCTTTCTTT
TRBJ2-7 | TRBD1 | TRBV7-9 | - | CASSSDRVREQYF | TGTGCCAGCAGCTCAGACAGGGTCCGCGAGCAGTACTTC
TRBJ1-2 | TRBD1 | TRBV9 | - | CASSTAGTEIPVGGYTF | TGTGCCAGCAGCACCGCCGGGACAGAAATACCGGTGGGAGGCTACACCTTC
TRBJ2-1 | - | TRBV19 | - | CASSMRLASYNEQFF | TGTGCCAGTAGTATGAGGCTAGCGTCCTACAATGAGCAGTTCTTC
TRBJ1-2 | - | TRBV6-5 | - | CASSTGFYGYTF | TGTGCCAGCAGTACAGGGTTCTATGGCTACACCTTC
TRBJ1-4 | - | TRBV6-5 | - | CASSSGGGEEKLFF | TGTGCCAGCAGCTCGGGGGGGGGCGAGGAAAAACTGTTTTTT
TRBJ1-6 | - | TRBV6-4 | - | CASRPRGYNSPLHF | TGTGCCAGCAGGCCCCGGGGGTATAATTCACCCCTCCACTTT
TRBJ2-2 | - | TRBV19 | - | CASSPTRQTNTGELFF | TGTGCCAGTAGTCCAACCCGCCAAACGAACACCGGGGAGCTGTTTTTT